This TCR beta chain was captured in a study of OX40 agonist ivuxolimab in advanced cancers. Study-wide background: Past anti-PD-1, anti-PD-L1 or anti-CTLA-4 therapy was accepted, and roughly 40% had received some. Study-wide findings and caveats: There was clonal expansion of CD4+ and CD8+ blood T cells by week 6 at 0.1 to 3.0 mg/kg. Some of the lowest clonal expansion was seen in partial responders at 0.1-3.0 mg/kg.

Profiling relied on immunoSEQ multiplex PCR, and the TCRdb table lists in-frame clones only, not all of them. This repertoire shows 25,000 to 30,000 clones, 70% to 90% found once; its top ten account for roughly 15%. The ends were cut back, 4 bases at V and 1 base at J, with 13 bases in the middle. The germline V gene has CDR1 MGHRA and CDR2 YSYEKL. The CDR3 sequence is 16 residues long. Notes on this clone: Its antigen is still unknown.

Sequencing used CD4+ or CD8+ T cells sorted from blood, obtained in a trial of the OX40 agonist ivuxolimab. This receptor was taken from an adult with an advanced solid tumor such as melanoma, head and neck, liver or kidney cancer. The J gene is TRBJ2-2, the V gene TRBV4-1; D may be TRBD2 (5 bases). CDR3 coding DNA: TGCGCCAGCAGCCCAAGATTCAGCGGGAACACCGGGGAGCTGTTTTTT. Residues: CASSPRFSGNTGELFF.